The 24 T cell receptor beta chains below all came from one sample that was sequenced in a study of OX40 agonist ivuxolimab in advanced cancers. Here immunoSEQ multiplex PCR was the method, and the copy in TCRdb shows in-frame clones only, minus some. Altogether approximately 76,000 clones are present, approximately 85% being singletons, with the ten largest covering roughly 6%. This specimen was CD4+ or CD8+ T cells sorted from blood, taken in a trial of the OX40 agonist ivuxolimab. These receptors were collected from an adult with an advanced solid tumor such as melanoma, head and neck, liver or kidney cancer.

This clone was counted a few times. The chain carries TRBV7-2 and TRBJ2-7, with D unclear. The V end was cut by 8 bases, the J end by 2 bases, with 7 bases between. The CDR3 has 11 residues. Germline lookup yields CDR1 SGHTA and CDR2 FQGNSA. The CDR3 sequence is CASGITYEQYF. Here the CDR3 DNA reads TGTGCCAGCGGCATTACCTACGAGCAGTACTTC.

The CDR3 nucleotides read TGTGCCAGCAGCGTAATGCTCACAGATACGCAGTATTTT. It encodes CASSVMLTDTQYF. V usage is TRBV9 and J usage is TRBJ2-3, with no clear D. This CDR3 spans 13 amino acids. V shed 1 base and J shed 2 bases, with 5 bases lying between them. Germline V lookup: CDR1 SGDLS, CDR2 YYNGEE.

The J gene is TRBJ2-1, the V gene TRBV5-6; TRBD2 matches at 10 bases. The germline gives CDR1 SGHDT, CDR2 YYEEEE. The CDR3 covers 16 residues. For the CDR3, the DNA is TGTGAAAGCGCTAGCGGGGGACCGAGCTCCTACAATGAGCAGTTCTTC. It codes for CESASGGPSSYNEQFF.

V usage is TRBV13 and J usage is TRBJ1-1; 11 nucleotides line up with TRBD1. V was pared by 7 bases and J by 1 base, with 11 bases of the junction left unmatched. The germline gives CDR1 PRHDT, CDR2 FYEKMQ (reference sequence). The CDR3 runs to 17 residues. The CDR3 nucleotides are TGTGCCAGCACCATAGGGACAGGGGGAGTTAGGAACACTGAAGCTTTCTTT. It translates to CASTIGTGGVRNTEAFF.

The chain recombines TRBV27 with TRBJ2-7, with D unclear. The CDR3 has 14 residues. Germline lookup yields CDR1 MNHEY and CDR2 SMNVEV (reference sequence). V was cut by 3 bases and J by 0 bases, with 9 bases left in between. In DNA form, the CDR3 reads TGTGCCAGCAGTTTTACCAGGAGCTCCTACGAGCAGTACTTC. Translation: CASSFTRSSYEQYF.

This chain links TRBV4-3 with TRBJ2-2; tentatively, D is TRBD1 or TRBD2 (5 bases each). Trimming stripped 1 base from V and 4 bases from J, with 16 bases between. This CDR3 is built from 17 residues. Germline V gene lookup returns CDR1 LGHNA and CDR2 YSLEER. CDR3: CASSQAVGPGGTGELFF. CDR3 in DNA: TGCGCCAGCAGCCAAGCGGTGGGGCCAGGAGGCACCGGGGAGCTGTTTTTT.

J is TRBJ1-1 and V is TRBV19, with unresolved D. Germline CDR1 and CDR2: LNHDA and SQIVND (reference sequence). The length of the CDR3 is 16 residues. Trimming shortened V by 1 base and J by 1 base, and 13 bases separated the two germline ends. The CDR3, as DNA: TGTGCCAGTAGTATAGGGCGGGCAGTTCAGAACACTGAAGCTTTCTTT. Protein product: CASSIGRAVQNTEAFF.

CDR3 in amino acids: CASSLDPYNEQFF. As DNA, the CDR3 is TGTGCCAGCAGCTTGGATCCGTACAATGAGCAGTTCTTC. The chain couples TRBV5-4 to TRBJ2-1; no definite D call. This CDR3 has 13 residues. The germline V and J ends were trimmed by 0 bases and 4 bases, with 5 bases remaining between them. Germline V gene sequence: CDR1 SGHNT, CDR2 YYREEE (reference sequence).

The V gene is TRBV19, the J gene TRBJ2-1; TRBD2 matches 11 bases. The CDR3 length is 14 residues. The V gene's germline CDR1 is LNHDA and CDR2 SQIVND (reference sequence). Losses at the gene ends were 5 bases for V and 9 bases for J; bases not matched to a gene: 6. The CDR3 protein is CASSSPGTSGEQFF. The CDR3 DNA follows: TGTGCCAGTAGTTCACCCGGGACTAGCGGTGAGCAGTTCTTC.

This chain's CDR3 is CAIRMGSLTYEQYF. The CDR3 DNA follows: TGTGCCATCCGGATGGGGAGCTTAACCTACGAGCAGTACTTC. The rearrangement joins TRBV10-3 to TRBJ2-7; D is possibly TRBD2 (5 bases). In germline, CDR1 is ENHRY, CDR2 SYGVKD. There are 14 residues in the CDR3. The V end was cut by 8 bases, the J end by 2 bases, with 16 bases between.

Here the CDR3 DNA reads TGTGCCACCTCGAGCGGGAGCTCCTACAATGAGCAGTTCTTC. This codes for CATSSGSSYNEQFF. V is TRBV7-2 and J is TRBJ2-1; the match to TRBD2 covers 8 bases. Looked up from germline, CDR1 is SGHTA and CDR2 is FQGNSA. After removal of 10 bases from V and 0 bases from J, the junction contained 5 bases not matched to a gene. The CDR3 extends over 14 amino acids.

The V call is TRBV4-3, the J call TRBJ2-7; a possible D gene is TRBD1 (6 bases). Germline assignment: CDR1 LGHNA and CDR2 YSLEER. The CDR3 spans 18 residues. Trimming removed 0 bases from V and 0 bases from J, with 18 bases in between. CDR3 coding DNA: TGCGCCAGCAGCCAAGAAAGAGGGGGTACGGCGAACTCCTACGAGCAGTACTTC. As protein: CASSQERGGTANSYEQYF.

This clone has a handful of counts. V and J are TRBV6-6 and TRBJ1-2; TRBD1 matches 9 bases. With V trimmed by 9 bases and J by 5 bases, 4 bases remained unmatched. The germline gives CDR1 MNHNY, CDR2 SVGAGI (reference sequence). This CDR3 has 12 amino acids. CDR3 residues: CASEQGAYGYTF. The CDR3 DNA reads as TGTGCCAGTGAACAGGGGGCTTATGGCTACACCTTC.

This clone was detected only once. V and J are TRBV10-3 and TRBJ1-5, with 9 bases that match TRBD1. V lost 10 bases and J lost 1; bases outside the gene matches: 8. Germline CDR1 ENHRY, CDR2 SYGVKD. The CDR3 is 15 residues long. This CDR3 is CANDTGGLSNQPQHF. The CDR3 nucleotides read TGTGCCAACGATACAGGGGGCTTAAGCAATCAGCCCCAGCATTTT.

The chain carries TRBV10-3 and TRBJ2-1; tentatively, D is TRBD2 (5 bases). Germline V gene lookup returns CDR1 ENHRY and CDR2 SYGVKD. This CDR3 has 13 amino acids. The V gene lost 0 bases and the J gene lost 10 bases, with 10 bases spanning the gap. The CDR3 DNA sequence: TGTGCCATCAGTGAGTCAGGATTAGCGGAGCAGTTCTTC. Its protein is CAISESGLAEQFF.

The chain links TRBV2 to TRBJ2-1, with D perhaps given as TRBD1 or TRBD2 (5 bases each). The CDR3 runs 13 residues. Trimming took off 3 bases at V and 3 bases at J, with 6 bases between the two ends. Germline V gene sequence: CDR1 SNHLY, CDR2 FYNNEI. The CDR3 protein is CASSEGRYNEQFF. In nucleotides, the CDR3 is TGTGCCAGCAGTGAGGGACGCTACAATGAGCAGTTCTTC. Looking up the rest from reference TRBV2 and TRBJ2-1 gives the full variable domain: EPEVTQTPSHQVTQMGQEVILRCVPISNHLYFYWYRQILGQKVEFLVSFYNNEISEKSEIFDDQFSVERPDGSNFTLKIRSTKLEDSAMYFCASSEGRYNEQFFGPGTRLTVL.

The rearrangement links TRBV15 to TRBJ1-1; D call uncertain. V was cut by 0 bases and J by 0 bases, with 11 bases left in between. The CDR3 length is 16 residues. Per the germline V gene, CDR1 is LNHNV and CDR2 is YYDKDF (reference sequence). As DNA, the CDR3 is TGTGCCACCAGCAGAGATAAGAGACCCTTGAACACTGAAGCTTTCTTT. Its translation: CATSRDKRPLNTEAFF.

The chain employs TRBV6-6 and TRBJ1-3; perhaps TRBD1 as D (6 bases). The germline V and J ends were trimmed by 8 bases and 0 bases, with 14 bases remaining between them. The CDR3 spans 15 residues. Germline V gene data show CDR1 as MNHNY and CDR2 as SVGAGI (reference sequence). CDR3: CASRQAASSGNTIYF. CDR3 in DNA: TGTGCCAGCCGACAGGCCGCCTCCTCTGGAAACACCATATATTTT.

The chain couples TRBV5-8 to TRBJ2-3, with 7 positions matching TRBD2. The V and J ends lost 8 bases and 5 bases, in that order; junction bases with no gene match: 20. This CDR3 contains 17 residues. Germline loops: CDR1 SGHTS, CDR2 YDEGEE. Here the CDR3 DNA reads TGTGCCAGTACGTCTAGCGTTGGGAGGGCCGGTGGAGATACGCAGTATTTT. Its translation is CASTSSVGRAGGDTQYF.

The rearrangement links TRBV6-5 to TRBJ1-5; 7 bases align to TRBD1. Germline CDR1 reads MNHEY; CDR2 reads SVGAGI. The V and J ends lost 4 bases and 5 bases, in that order; junction bases with no gene match: 5. This CDR3 comprises 14 residues. CDR3 in amino acids: CASSLDRADQPQHF. The CDR3 DNA sequence: TGTGCCAGCAGTTTAGACAGGGCGGATCAGCCCCAGCATTTT.

The chain employs TRBV5-8 and TRBJ1-5; tentative D call: TRBD1 (6 bases). This CDR3 has 14 amino acids. The germline V gene has CDR1 SGHTS and CDR2 YDEGEE. V was shortened by 4 bases and J by 5 bases, with 13 bases between the two germline ends. Here the CDR3 reads CASSRGGGDQPQHF. CDR3 bases: TGTGCCAGCAGCCGAGGGGGAGGGGATCAGCCCCAGCATTTT.

V is TRBV19 and J is TRBJ2-2; TRBD2 aligns across 7 bases. CDR1 is LNHDA and CDR2 is SQIVND in the germline V gene (reference sequence). With V trimmed by 3 bases and J by 4 bases, 11 bases remained unmatched. The CDR3 consists of 17 residues. CDR3 region: CASSIFAGDTVTGELFF. CDR3 DNA sequence: TGTGCCAGTAGTATCTTTGCGGGGGATACAGTCACCGGGGAGCTGTTTTTT.

For the CDR3, the DNA is TGTGCCAGCAGCTCTACCGGGACAGGCCTCGAGCAGTACTTC. This sequence encodes CASSSTGTGLEQYF. The genes are TRBV5-6 and TRBJ2-7, with 8 bases that match TRBD1. V gave up 3 bases and J gave up 6 bases; unmatched junction bases: 8. The V gene's germline CDR1 is SGHDT and CDR2 YYEEEE. The CDR3 is made up of 14 amino acids.

This clone was counted once. The CDR3 here is CASSLDSGRSYEQYF. In nucleotides, the CDR3 is TGCGCCAGCAGCTTGGACAGTGGACGGTCCTACGAGCAGTACTTC. J is TRBJ2-5 and V is TRBV5-1, with D unclear. The DNA end is more similar to TRBJ2-7, so the J call may be wrong. The CDR3 runs to 15 residues. The germline V gene has CDR1 SGHRS and CDR2 YFSETQ.